This T cell receptor beta chain was observed in a study of shared T cell receptors in the human thymus. There are 16 residues in the CDR3. V was clipped by 3 bases and J by 4 bases; unmatched bases: 7. From germline, CDR1 is SEHNR and CDR2 FQNEAQ (reference sequence). Sequencing used immunoSEQ multiplex PCR; TCRdb keeps in-frame clones, though not all of them. The sample shows 500,000 to 550,000 clones, approximately 80% of them seen only once. This clone has only a few counts. The same sample was also used in a study of human thymus T cells.

The sequenced material came from thymocytes. The rearrangement uses TRBV7-9 and TRBJ1-5; TRBD1 aligns across 9 bases. This clonotype was sampled from a boy less than two years old with a congenital heart defect. The CDR3 sequence is CASSFWTGDQNQPQHF. The CDR3 nucleotides are TGTGCCAGCAGCTTCTGGACAGGGGACCAGAATCAGCCCCAGCATTTT.